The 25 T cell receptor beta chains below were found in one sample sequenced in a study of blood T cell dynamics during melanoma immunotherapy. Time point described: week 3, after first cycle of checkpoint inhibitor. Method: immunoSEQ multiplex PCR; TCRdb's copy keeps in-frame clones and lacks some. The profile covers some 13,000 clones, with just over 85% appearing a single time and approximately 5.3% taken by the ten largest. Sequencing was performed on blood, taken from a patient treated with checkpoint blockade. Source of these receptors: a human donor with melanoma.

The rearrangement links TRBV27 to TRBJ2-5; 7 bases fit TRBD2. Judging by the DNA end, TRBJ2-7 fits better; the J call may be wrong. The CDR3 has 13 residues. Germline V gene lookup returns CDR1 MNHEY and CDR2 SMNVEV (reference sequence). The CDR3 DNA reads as TGTGCCAGCAGTTTGGCGGGGGCCTACGAGCAGTACTTC. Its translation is CASSLAGAYEQYF.

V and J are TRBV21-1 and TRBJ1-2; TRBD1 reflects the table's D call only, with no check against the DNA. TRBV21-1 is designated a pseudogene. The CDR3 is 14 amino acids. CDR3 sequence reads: CASSRRRQADGYTF. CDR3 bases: TGTGCCAGCAGCCGACGCCGGCAGGCTGATGGCTACACCTTC.

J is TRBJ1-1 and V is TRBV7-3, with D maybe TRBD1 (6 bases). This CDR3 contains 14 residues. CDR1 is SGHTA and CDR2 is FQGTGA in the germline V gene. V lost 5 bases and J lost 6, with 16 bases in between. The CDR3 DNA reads TGTGCCAGCAGCGAAGGGGGGCATATGGCTGAAGCTTTCTTT. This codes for CASSEGGHMAEAFF.

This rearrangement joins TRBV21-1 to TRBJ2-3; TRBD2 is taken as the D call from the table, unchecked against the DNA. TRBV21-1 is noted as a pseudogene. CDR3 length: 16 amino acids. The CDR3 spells CASSKELRGRADTQYF. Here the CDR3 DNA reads TGTGCCAGCAGCAAAGAGCTTCGCGGGAGGGCAGATACGCAGTATTTT.

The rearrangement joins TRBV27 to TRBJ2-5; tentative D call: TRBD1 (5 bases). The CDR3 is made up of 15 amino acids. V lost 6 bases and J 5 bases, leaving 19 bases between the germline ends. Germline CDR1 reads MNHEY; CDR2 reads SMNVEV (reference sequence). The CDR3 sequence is CASSPLWARVETQYF. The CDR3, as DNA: TGTGCCAGCAGCCCCCTTTGGGCCAGGGTCGAGACCCAGTACTTC.

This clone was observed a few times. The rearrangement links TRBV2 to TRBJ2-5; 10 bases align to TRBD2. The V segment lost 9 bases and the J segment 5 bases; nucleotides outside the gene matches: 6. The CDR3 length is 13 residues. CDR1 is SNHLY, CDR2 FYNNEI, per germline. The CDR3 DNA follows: TGTGCCAGGCAAGCGGGAGGGAGGGAGACCCAGTACTTC. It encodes CARQAGGRETQYF.

The CDR3 protein is CASGLVGWDNSYEQYF. In nucleotides, the CDR3 is TGTGCTAGTGGTTTGGTAGGCTGGGACAACTCCTACGAGCAGTACTTC. The chain employs TRBV12-5 and TRBJ2-7; D is possibly TRBD1 (6 bases). The germline V and J ends were trimmed by 0 bases and 0 bases, with 12 bases remaining between them. CDR1 LGHNT and CDR2 FRNRAP come from the germline V gene. This CDR3 comprises 16 residues.

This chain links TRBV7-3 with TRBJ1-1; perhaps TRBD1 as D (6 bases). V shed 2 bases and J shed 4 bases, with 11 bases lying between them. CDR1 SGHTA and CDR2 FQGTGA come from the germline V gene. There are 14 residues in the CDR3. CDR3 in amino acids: CASSLGVGGTEAFF. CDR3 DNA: TGTGCCAGCAGCTTAGGGGTAGGGGGCACTGAAGCTTTCTTT.

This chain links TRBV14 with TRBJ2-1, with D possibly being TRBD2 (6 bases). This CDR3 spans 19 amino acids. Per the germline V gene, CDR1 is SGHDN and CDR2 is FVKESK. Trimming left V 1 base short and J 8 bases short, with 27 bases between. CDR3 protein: CASSQADKGLTEIFDEQFF. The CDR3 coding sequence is TGTGCCAGCAGCCAAGCAGATAAGGGACTCACGGAGATATTTGATGAGCAGTTCTTC. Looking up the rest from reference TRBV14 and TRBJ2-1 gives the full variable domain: EAGVTQFPSHSVIEKGQTVTLRCDPISGHDNLYWYRRVMGKEIKFLLHFVKESKQDESGMPNNRFLAERTGGTYSTLKVQPAELEDSGVYFCASSQADKGLTEIFDEQFFGPGTRLTVL.

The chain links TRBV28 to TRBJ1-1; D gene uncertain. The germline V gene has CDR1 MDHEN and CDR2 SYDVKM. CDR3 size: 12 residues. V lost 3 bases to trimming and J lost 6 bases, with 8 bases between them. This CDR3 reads CASSFGEPEAFF. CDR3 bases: TGTGCCAGCAGTTTCGGGGAACCTGAAGCTTTCTTT.

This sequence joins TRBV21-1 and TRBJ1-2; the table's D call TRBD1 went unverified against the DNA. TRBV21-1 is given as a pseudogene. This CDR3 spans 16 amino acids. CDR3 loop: CASSKDFRGRRYGYTF. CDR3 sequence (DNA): TGTGCCAGCAGCAAAGATTTTAGGGGGCGCCGCTATGGCTACACCTTC.

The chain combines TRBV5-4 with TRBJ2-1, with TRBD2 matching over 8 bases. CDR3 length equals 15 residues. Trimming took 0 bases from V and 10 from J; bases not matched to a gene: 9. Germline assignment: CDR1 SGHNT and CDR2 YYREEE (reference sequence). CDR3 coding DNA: TGTGCCAGCAGCTTGGAGGCGGGAGGAGTGAGGGAGCAGTTCTTC. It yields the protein CASSLEAGGVREQFF.

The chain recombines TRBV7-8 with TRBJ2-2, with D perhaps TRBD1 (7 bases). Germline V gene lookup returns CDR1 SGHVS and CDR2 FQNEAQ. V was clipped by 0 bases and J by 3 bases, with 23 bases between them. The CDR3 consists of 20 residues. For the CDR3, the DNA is TGTGCCAGCAGCTTAGCGTTCGGCAGGGGGGTTAATATGGACACCGGGGAGCTGTTTTTT. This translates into CASSLAFGRGVNMDTGELFF. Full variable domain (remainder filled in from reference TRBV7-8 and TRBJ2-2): GAGVSQSPRYKVAKRGQDVALRCDPISGHVSLFWYQQALGQGPEFLTYFQNEAQLDKSGLPSDRFFAERPEGSVSTLKIQRTQQEDSAVYLCASSLAFGRGVNMDTGELFFGEGSRLTVL.

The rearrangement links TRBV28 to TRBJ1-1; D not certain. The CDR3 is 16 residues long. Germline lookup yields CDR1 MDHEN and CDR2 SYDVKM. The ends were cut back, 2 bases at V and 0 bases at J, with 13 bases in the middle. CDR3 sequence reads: CASSLDNGELNTEAFF. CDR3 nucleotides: TGTGCCAGCAGTTTAGACAACGGGGAGTTGAACACTGAAGCTTTCTTT. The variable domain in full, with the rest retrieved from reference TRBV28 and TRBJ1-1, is DVKVTQSSRYLVKRTGEKVFLECVQDMDHENMFWYRQDPGLGLRLIYFSYDVKMKEKGDIPEGYSVSREKKERFSLILESASTNQTSMYLCASSLDNGELNTEAFFGQGTRLTVV.

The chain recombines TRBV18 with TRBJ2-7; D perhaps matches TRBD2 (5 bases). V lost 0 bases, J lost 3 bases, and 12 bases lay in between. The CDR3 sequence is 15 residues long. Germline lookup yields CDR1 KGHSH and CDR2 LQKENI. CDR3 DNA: TGTGCCAGCTCACCACCAGAGGCGGGCAGCTACGAGCAGTACTTC. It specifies CASSPPEAGSYEQYF.

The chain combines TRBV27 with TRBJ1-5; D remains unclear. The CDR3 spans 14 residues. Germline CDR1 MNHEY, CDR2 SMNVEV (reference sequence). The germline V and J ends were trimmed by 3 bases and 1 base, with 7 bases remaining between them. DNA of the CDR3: TGTGCCAGCAGTTTTGCCTCGAGCAATCAGCCCCAGCATTTT. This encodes CASSFASSNQPQHF.

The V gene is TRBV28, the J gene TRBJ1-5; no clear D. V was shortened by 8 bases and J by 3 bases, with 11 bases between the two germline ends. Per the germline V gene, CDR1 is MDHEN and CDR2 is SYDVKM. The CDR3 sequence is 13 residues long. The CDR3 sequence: CASRADLNQPQHF. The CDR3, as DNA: TGTGCCAGCCGGGCGGACCTCAATCAGCCCCAGCATTTT.

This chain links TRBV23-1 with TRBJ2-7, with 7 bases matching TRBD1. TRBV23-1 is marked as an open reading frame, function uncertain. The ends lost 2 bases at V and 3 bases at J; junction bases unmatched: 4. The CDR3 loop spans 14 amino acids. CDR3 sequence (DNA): TGCGCCAGCAGTCAAATGGGACAGAGCTACGAGCAGTACTTC. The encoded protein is CASSQMGQSYEQYF.

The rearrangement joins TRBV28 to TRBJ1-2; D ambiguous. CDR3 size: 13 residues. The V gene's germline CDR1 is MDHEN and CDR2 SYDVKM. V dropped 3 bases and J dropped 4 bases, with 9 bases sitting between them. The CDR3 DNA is TGTGCCAGCAGTTTGGGCAGCATCTATGGCTACACCTTC. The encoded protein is CASSLGSIYGYTF.

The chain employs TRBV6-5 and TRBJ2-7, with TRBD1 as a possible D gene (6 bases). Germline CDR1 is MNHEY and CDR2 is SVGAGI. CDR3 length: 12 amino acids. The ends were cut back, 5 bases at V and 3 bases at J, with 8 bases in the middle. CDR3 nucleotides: TGTGCCAGCAGTAAACAGGGCTACGAGCAGTACTTC. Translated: CASSKQGYEQYF.

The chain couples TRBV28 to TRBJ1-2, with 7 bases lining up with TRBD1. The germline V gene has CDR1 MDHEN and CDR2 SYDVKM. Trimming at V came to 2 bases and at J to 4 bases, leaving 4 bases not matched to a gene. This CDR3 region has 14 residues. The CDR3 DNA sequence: TGTGCCAGCAGTTTAAGGGACAGCCGCTATGGCTACACCTTC. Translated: CASSLRDSRYGYTF.

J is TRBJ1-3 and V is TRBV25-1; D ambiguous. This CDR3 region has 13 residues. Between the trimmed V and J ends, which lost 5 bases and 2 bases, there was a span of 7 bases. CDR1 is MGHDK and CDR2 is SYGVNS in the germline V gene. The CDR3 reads CASSYRTGNTIYF. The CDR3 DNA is TGTGCCAGCAGTTACAGAACTGGAAACACCATATATTTT.

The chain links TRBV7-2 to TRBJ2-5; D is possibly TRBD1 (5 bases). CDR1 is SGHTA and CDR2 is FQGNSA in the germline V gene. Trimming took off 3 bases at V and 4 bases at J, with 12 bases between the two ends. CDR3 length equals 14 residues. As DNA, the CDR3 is TGTGCCAGCAGCTTGCGACCCGACAGAGAGACCCAGTACTTC. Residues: CASSLRPDRETQYF.

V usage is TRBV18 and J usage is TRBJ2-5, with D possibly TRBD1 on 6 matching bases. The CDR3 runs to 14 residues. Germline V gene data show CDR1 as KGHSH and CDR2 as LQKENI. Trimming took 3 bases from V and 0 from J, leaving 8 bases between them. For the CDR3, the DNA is TGTGCCAGCTCACCCACAGGGAACCAAGAGACCCAGTACTTC. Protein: CASSPTGNQETQYF.

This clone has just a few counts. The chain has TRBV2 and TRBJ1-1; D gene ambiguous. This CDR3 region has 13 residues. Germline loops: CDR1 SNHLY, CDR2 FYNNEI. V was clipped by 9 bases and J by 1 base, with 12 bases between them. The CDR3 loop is CARSAFTNTEAFF. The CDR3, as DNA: TGTGCCAGATCCGCTTTTACGAACACTGAAGCTTTCTTT.